This record concerns one T cell receptor beta chain sequence. The data were obtained in a study of blood T cell repertoires in COVID-19. Overall study: Samples came from the United States, Italy and Spain, spanning acute and convalescent COVID-19. PBMCs, B-cell-depleted T cells, or T cells provided the cDNA or gDNA that made up the material.

The CDR3 is 14 residues long. Trimming stripped 3 bases from V and 3 bases from J, with 6 bases between. CDR1 and CDR2 from the germline V gene are MNHEY and SMNVEV (reference sequence). Under the authors' procedure: Estimation of nucleated cell counts was performed using reference gene primer amplification. Using immunoSEQ multiplex PCR, the repertoire was profiled, and TCRdb retains in-frame clones only, with some absent. V and J calls and clone size are copied from that table; D and trimming were computed from the DNA. The sample lists 30,000 to 45,000 clones, 60% to 85% seen once, with approximately 1.9% in the top ten.

The clonotype comes from a man between 60 and 75 years old with active COVID-19. The chain links TRBV27 to TRBJ1-6, with a possible D match to TRBD1 (6 bases). The sample comprised peripheral blood. CDR3 residues: CASSLTGYNSPLHF. CDR3 coding DNA: TGTGCCAGCAGTTTGACAGGCTATAATTCACCCCTCCACTTT.